This T cell receptor (beta chain) was recovered during a study of T cell repertoires in cytomegalovirus infection. Study-wide context: Newly reported HLA-C-restricted and thoroughly characterized HLA-B-restricted CMV epitopes were employed. TCR beta signatures that were public indicated CMV infection and matching HLA type.

Points from the study as a whole: In two of eight donors, the top clonotype was HLA-C-restricted CMV-specific. Summed public TCR beta family frequency identified CMV carriers bearing the relevant HLA.

With 5 bases removed from V and 3 bases from J, the gap between germline ends came to 10 bases. The CDR3 contains 13 residues. Germline CDR1 reads SGHNT; CDR2 reads YENEEA. TCRdb redid the calling of the reads with MiXCR, one entry per CDR3 protein. The sample holds about 700,000 distinct CDR3 sequences, around 31% seen once. Worth noting for this clonotype: Its target is unknown.

The origin of this receptor is a human donor in good health (CMV status not recorded). Some clones in this sample may be carry-over from other donors' samples. The rearrangement links TRBV11-3 to TRBJ2-5; the D is unclear. Here the sequenced sample was cultured PBMCs, taken from culture after CMV antigen stimulation. The CDR3 spells CASSNHNKETQYF. As DNA, the CDR3 is TGTGCCAGCAGCAACCATAATAAAGAGACCCAGTACTTC.